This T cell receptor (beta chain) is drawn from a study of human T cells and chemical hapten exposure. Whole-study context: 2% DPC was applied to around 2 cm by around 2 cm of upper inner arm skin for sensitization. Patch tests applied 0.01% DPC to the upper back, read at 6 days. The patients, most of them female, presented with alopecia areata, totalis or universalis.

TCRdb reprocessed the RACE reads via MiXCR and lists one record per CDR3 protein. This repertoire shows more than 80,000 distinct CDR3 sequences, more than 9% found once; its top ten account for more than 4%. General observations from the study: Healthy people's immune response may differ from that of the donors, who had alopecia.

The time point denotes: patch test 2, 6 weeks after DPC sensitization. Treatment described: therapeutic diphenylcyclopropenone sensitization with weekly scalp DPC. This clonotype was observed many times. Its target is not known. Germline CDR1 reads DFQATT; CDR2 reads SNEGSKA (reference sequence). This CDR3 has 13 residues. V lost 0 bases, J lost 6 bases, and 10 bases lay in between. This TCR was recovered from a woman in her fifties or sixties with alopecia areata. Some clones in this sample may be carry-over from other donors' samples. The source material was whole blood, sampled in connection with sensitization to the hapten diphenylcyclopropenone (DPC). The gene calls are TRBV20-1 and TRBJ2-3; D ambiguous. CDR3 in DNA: TGCAGTGCTAGAGATCCTAATGCGGATACGCAGTATTTT. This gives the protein CSARDPNADTQYF.